This entry features one T cell receptor beta chain sequence. The antigen is not known. Germline assignment: CDR1 SGHDN and CDR2 FVKESK. The germline V and J ends were trimmed by 3 bases and 1 base, with 6 bases remaining between them. The CDR3 runs 14 residues. The data were taken from a study of cytomegalovirus exposure and HLA in healthy donors. Study-wide results and caveats: Likely technical artifact: a cluster of highly shared sequence variants.

It was with 60 Vbeta and 13 Jbeta primers that the PCR ran. TCRdb keeps only in-frame clones here, not all; method: immunoSEQ multiplex PCR. The sample records some 70,000 clones, around 70% being singletons. Likely unrecorded immune exposures existed in these nominally healthy donors. V is TRBV14 and J is TRBJ2-2; tentatively, D is TRBD1 (6 bases). Input material: PBMCs. The clonotype was recovered from a young woman in good health and CMV-seronegative. The CDR3 loop is CASSQGQNTGELFF. CDR3 sequence (DNA): TGTGCCAGCAGCCAGGGACAGAACACCGGGGAGCTGTTTTTT.